Each of the 19 T cell receptor beta chains below was sequenced from the same sample in a study of early T cells in non-severe SARS-CoV-2 infection. Each CDR3 protein is one row after TCRdb ran MiXCR on the 5' RACE reads. In the table there are approximately 97,000 distinct CDR3 sequences, approximately 9.9% of which are singletons. The starting material was whole blood, obtained at baseline. These receptors originate from an adult who was a healthcare worker with PCR-confirmed SARS-CoV-2 infection or an uninfected control (not recorded which).

Only a few counts were recorded for this clonotype. The V gene is TRBV18, the J gene TRBJ2-1, with 9 nucleotides matching TRBD2. Germline assignment: CDR1 KGHSH and CDR2 LQKENI. The CDR3 spans 20 residues. Trimming cost V 3 bases and J 3 bases; bases outside gene matches: 18. In nucleotides, the CDR3 is TGTGCCAGCTCACCCCGAGGCGGGATCGGGACTAGCTTGTTCTACAATGAGCAGTTCTTC. This encodes CASSPRGGIGTSLFYNEQFF.

V usage is TRBV6-2 or TRBV6-3 and J usage is TRBJ2-2; 8 bases fit TRBD1. V trimming: 6 bases; J trimming: 6 bases; junction bases outside the gene matches: 9. This CDR3 is built from 15 residues. Germline values: CDR1 MNHEY, CDR2 SVGEGT. The chain's CDR3 is CASRAPGQGAGELFF. The CDR3 DNA is TGTGCCAGCAGAGCACCAGGACAGGGTGCCGGGGAGCTGTTTTTT.

Points on this clonotype: A read error may be the cause here, since a much bigger clone is one base away. The chain has TRBV5-1 and TRBJ2-4, with 7 bases that match TRBD1. Germline V gene data show CDR1 as SGHRS and CDR2 as YFSETQ. The CDR3 runs 14 residues. The CDR3 sequence is CASSLEGGLNIQHF. CDR3 nucleotides: TGCGCCAGCAGCTTGGAAGGGGGCTTAAACATTCAGCACTTC.

This clonotype was counted at least ten times. The chain combines TRBV12-3 or TRBV12-4 with TRBJ2-2; TRBD2 matches at 10 bases. With V trimmed by 5 bases and J by 0 bases, 6 bases remained unmatched. CDR3 size: 17 residues. The CDR3 loop reads CASSIGLAVSNTGELFF. In DNA form, the CDR3 reads TGTGCCAGCAGTATTGGACTAGCGGTATCGAACACCGGGGAGCTGTTTTTT.

This clonotype has a handful of counts. The chain couples TRBV3-1 to TRBJ2-3; 10 bases are shared with TRBD2. V was clipped by 5 bases and J by 9 bases; unmatched bases: 11. The CDR3 length is 15 residues. Germline loops: CDR1 LGHDT, CDR2 YNNKEL (reference sequence). The CDR3 loop reads CASSLTPAGGPTQYF. The DNA for the CDR3 is TGTGCCAGCAGCTTGACGCCAGCGGGAGGGCCAACGCAGTATTTT.

This clonotype was seen many times. The chain joins TRBV10-3 to TRBJ1-3; D is unresolved. Between the trimmed V and J ends, which lost 3 bases and 0 bases, there was a span of 12 bases. CDR3 size: 16 residues. CDR1 is ENHRY and CDR2 is SYGVKD in the germline V gene. The CDR3 is CAISELGPFSGNTIYF. The CDR3 bases are TGTGCCATCAGTGAACTAGGACCTTTCTCTGGAAACACCATATATTTT.

This clonotype showed up just a few times. The chain combines TRBV5-3 with TRBJ2-7; 8 nucleotides agree with TRBD1. TRBV5-3 is annotated as an ORF whose role is uncertain. With 6 bases clipped from V and 5 bases from J, the junction kept 7 bases outside the gene matches. The CDR3 runs 13 residues. The CDR3 coding sequence is TGTGCCAGAAAAAAGGACAGGGTCCACGAGCAGTACTTC. The encoded protein is CARKKDRVHEQYF.

The genes are TRBV3-1 and TRBJ2-5, with D possibly being TRBD2 (6 bases). Trimming removed 3 bases from V and 4 bases from J, with 18 bases in between. Germline V gives CDR1 LGHDT, CDR2 YNNKEL (reference sequence). The CDR3 has 16 residues. The CDR3 loop is CASSQSGTRGGETQYF. The DNA of the CDR3 is TGTGCCAGCAGCCAGTCCGGGACGAGGGGAGGAGAGACCCAGTACTTC.

There are many counts of this clonotype. The chain combines TRBV7-9 with TRBJ1-6; D gene unclear. The CDR3 spans 15 residues. Trimming pared 2 bases from V and 10 bases from J, leaving 15 bases between. The V gene's germline CDR1 is SEHNR and CDR2 FQNEAQ (reference sequence). The CDR3 sequence: CASSLNEGARSPLHF. CDR3 sequence (DNA): TGTGCCAGCAGCTTAAACGAGGGAGCACGGTCACCCCTCCACTTT. Together with reference TRBV7-9 and TRBJ1-6, the CDR3 gives the full variable domain: DTGVSQNPRHKITKRGQNVTFRCDPISEHNRLYWYRQTLGQGPEFLTYFQNEAQLEKSRLLSDRFSAERPKGSFSTLEIQRTEQGDSAMYLCASSLNEGARSPLHFGNGTRLTVT.

The rearrangement links TRBV10-3 to TRBJ1-6; maybe TRBD1 (5 bases). Trimming removed 4 bases at V and 8 bases at J, with 9 bases between. The CDR3 is 13 amino acids. CDR1 is ENHRY, CDR2 SYGVKD, per germline. The CDR3 here is CAISGGIDSPLHF. For the CDR3, the DNA is TGTGCCATCAGTGGGGGGATAGATTCACCCCTCCACTTT.

This clonotype was counted only a few times. The chain employs TRBV10-3 and TRBJ2-3; 10 bases match TRBD2. The CDR3 contains 16 residues. The V gene end was trimmed by 6 bases and the J gene end by 1 base; junction bases not matched to a gene: 7. CDR1 ENHRY and CDR2 SYGVKD come from the germline V gene. CDR3 protein: CAIRPGLAIGTDTQYF. DNA for the CDR3: TGTGCCATCAGACCGGGACTAGCGATCGGCACAGATACGCAGTATTTT.

The V call is TRBV16, the J call TRBJ1-2; the D gene is possibly TRBD1 (5 bases). V was shortened by 0 bases and J by 6 bases, with 11 bases between the two germline ends. Germline values: CDR1 KGHSY, CDR2 FQNENV. The CDR3 totals 14 residues. Here the CDR3 reads CASSQSRQPDGYTF. The CDR3 DNA is TGTGCCAGCAGCCAATCGAGACAGCCTGATGGCTACACCTTC.

This clonotype has a count of ten or more. The rearrangement links TRBV7-2 to TRBJ1-1, with D perhaps TRBD1 (6 bases). Trimming removed 0 bases at V and 9 bases at J, with 17 bases between. Germline V gene sequence: CDR1 SGHTA, CDR2 FQGNSA. The CDR3 spans 15 residues. CDR3 in amino acids: CASSLALGGTRKAFF. The CDR3 DNA follows: TGTGCCAGCAGCTTAGCGCTAGGGGGGACCCGGAAAGCTTTCTTT.

The table lists this clonotype with a few counts. J is TRBJ2-4 and V is TRBV6-2 or TRBV6-3, with D perhaps matching TRBD1 (5 bases). The CDR3 contains 17 residues. V lost 10 bases and J 0 bases, leaving 22 bases between the germline ends. The germline CDR1 and CDR2 sequences are MNHEY and SVGEGT. The CDR3 loop is CATRPPHARGAKNIQYF. Here the CDR3 DNA reads TGTGCCACCAGACCGCCCCACGCTAGGGGAGCCAAAAACATTCAGTACTTC.

The V gene is TRBV24-1, the J gene TRBJ2-2; D unclear. The ends were cut back, 9 bases at V and 2 bases at J, with 12 bases in the middle. CDR1 and CDR2 (germline): KGHDR, SFDVKD. This CDR3 spans 14 amino acids. The CDR3 DNA is TGTGCCACCCGTGCGAACGGTAACACCGGGGAGCTGTTTTTT. This gives the protein CATRANGNTGELFF.

As for this clonotype: The CDR3 end shows no conserved phenylalanine or tryptophan, and so a read error is likely. The V gene is TRBV7-4, the J gene TRBJ2-6; D is undetermined. The CDR3 length is 15 residues. V was shortened by 5 bases and J by 2 bases, with 10 bases between the two germline ends. Germline V gene lookup returns CDR1 SGHVT and CDR2 SQSDAQ. The CDR3 here is CASSPAPTGANVLTL. In DNA, the CDR3 is TGTGCCAGCAGCCCCGCCCCTACTGGGGCCAACGTCCTGACTTTG.

This clonotype was seen only a few times. V is TRBV7-2 and J is TRBJ2-1; D is undetermined. CDR3 length: 14 residues. CDR1 and CDR2 (germline): SGHTA, FQGNSA. The V end was cut by 5 bases, the J end by 5 bases, with 13 bases between. CDR3 nucleotides: TGTGCCAGCAGCACCCAAGGGTCGAACAATGAGCAGTTCTTC. Translated: CASSTQGSNNEQFF.

This clonotype occurred a few times. The J gene is TRBJ2-4, the V gene TRBV5-1, with 14 bases lining up with TRBD2. CDR3 length: 17 residues. V lost 7 bases to trimming and J lost 2 bases; unmatched junction nucleotides: 8. The germline V gene encodes CDR1 SGHRS and CDR2 YFSETQ. Here the CDR3 DNA reads TGCGCCAGCCGCCGAGGACTAGCGGGAGGAACCAAAAACATTCAGTACTTC. Protein: CASRRGLAGGTKNIQYF.

The sample holds many counts of this clonotype. V and J are TRBV11-2 and TRBJ2-2; D not resolved. CDR3 size: 12 residues. CDR1 is SGHAT and CDR2 is FQNNGV in the germline V gene. Trimming removed 7 bases at V and 5 bases at J, with 8 bases between. The CDR3 region is CASTHLTGELFF. Here the CDR3 DNA reads TGTGCCAGCACCCACCTTACCGGGGAGCTGTTTTTT.